The TCR beta chain described here comes from a study of cytomegalovirus exposure and HLA in healthy donors (dated by TCRdb to 2016 to 2017). General notes on the study: An earlier analysis of 587 of the donors reported about 250 Gb of sequence data and roughly 100 million unique TCR beta sequences from about 179 million T cells. An early release that covered approximately 600 HLA-typed donors contained about 290 gigabases of sequencing data and approximately 85 million unique TCR sequences. Of the 398 genotyped donors, roughly 80% fell in the genetic ancestry cluster associated with self-reported Caucasian donors. The study was designed to test whether signatures of past pathogen exposure could be identified by cataloging public T cell receptors. The T cell repertoires of around 670 subjects were profiled by immunosequencing and related to cytomegalovirus serostatus. Besides the first cohort of hundreds of subjects, a separate validation cohort made up of 90 to 150 different subjects was used. High-throughput TCR immunosequencing, statistical association of individual TCRs with disease status, and machine learning were combined to predict cytomegalovirus infection status. A later analysis re-examined previously published TCR beta repertoires from more than 550 donors and added high-resolution HLA genotyping to investigate patterns of TCR occurrence. The later analysis used no new phenotypic data to find candidate immune exposures, relying instead on TCR beta sequences and their occurrence across donors. An earlier analysis of roughly 580 of the donors used high-throughput TCR beta sequencing to judge whether each TCR beta V gene segment behaved as functional or pseudogenic. Donor age, sex, ethnicity and CMV serostatus were compiled together with the repertoire data. A later genetic analysis took genome-wide SNP genotypes for about 55% of the 666 donors and used that subset as a discovery cohort. All discovery cohort repertoires had been generated using a single sequencing platform. HLA typing included class I and class II loci at four-digit resolution. The number of typed donors differed by locus: roughly 629-640 for A, B, C, DRB1 and DQB1; 500 to 550 for DQA1; over 600 for DPA1; and roughly 490 for DPB1. A handful of DR-DQ haplotypes were handled as single units for association and clustering because linkage in the cohort was strong. Among some 410 genotyped donors of the cohort, an average of around 250,000 unique TCR beta nucleotide sequences was sequenced per donor, of which roughly 17% were non-productive.

Details on this clone: The antigen it binds to is not known. Within one base of it there is no much larger clone, and no base qualities were kept.

Ends trimmed: V by 3 bases, J by 4 bases; bases unmatched to a gene: 8. Inclusive of the bounding cysteine and phenylalanine, the CDR3 is 16 residues long. Only CDR3 DNA remains: 48 bases, in frame from the first base. The germline V gene encodes CDR1 MGHRA and CDR2 YSYEKL. General conclusions and limits of the study: A cluster of highly shared sequence variants was judged likely to represent a technical artifact of the sequencing pipeline. The cohort was sequenced for TCR beta chains only, and without alpha or paired-chain data the features that could be detected were limited. Because some donors lacked HLA typing at each locus, the association tests relied only on the typed subset. Linkage disequilibrium might explain the correlated functional status among segregating V segments, but an unknown experimental factor could not be ruled out. In a later analysis, the rate of TCR association differed among HLA loci, with DRB1 alleles having the most associated TCRs and HLA-C alleles having the fewest. In a later analysis, HLA-associated TCR beta chains were found to be more clonally expanded and to have lower generation probabilities than equally common non-associated chains. A later analysis found that most CMV-associated TCR beta chains appeared HLA-restricted, with HLA associations seemingly driven largely by CMV exposure. Some IMGT-functional V segments, including TRBV6-2 and TRBV6-3, could not be distinguished by the 87-base-pair reads and were therefore excluded. Because counts were too low, roughly 16 rarely observed V segments, including chromosome 9 orphons, were excluded from the earlier analysis of several hundred of the donors. For the cohort, immune exposure information was limited to CMV serostatus. The authors suggested that the approach could potentially be generalized to other disease states and immunological phenotypes. Several of the top co-occurrence clusters appeared to be linked to parvovirus B19, influenza, CMV and Epstein-Barr virus, according to a later analysis. Most TCR sequences were seen in very few donors, while some public TCRs were found in many individuals. An association between a missense DCLRE1C variant and V-gene and J-gene trimming of TCR beta chains was found in a later genetic analysis and replicated in an independent cohort. In a later analysis, around 17,000 TCR beta sequences were associated with specific HLA alleles at a false discovery rate of 0.05. Cytomegalovirus status was reported to be diagnosed by the classifier with high specificity and sensitivity in both the original and validation cohorts. Assigning TCR associations to individual alleles was difficult when HLA alleles, especially DR and DQ, strongly co-occurred. In an earlier analysis of around 600 of the donors, most TCR beta V segments were observed in productive rearrangements about 87% or about 30% of the time, broadly matching IMGT annotations. In vitro tests confirmed that a few of the cytomegalovirus-associated TCR beta chains recognize cytomegalovirus antigens. Roughly uniform sequencing depth across donors was assumed in presence/absence analyses, although this assumption may not hold. A later genetic analysis reported fewer N-insertions in productive TCRs among donors in an Asian-associated ancestry cluster than the roughly 700-donor mean. A total of fewer than 200 TCR beta chains were listed by the study as associated with cytomegalovirus. A further reported finding was that TCR beta sequences accurately predicted the HLA-A and HLA-B alleles for most subjects in the first cohort.

The method behind the library was the immunoSEQ multiplex PCR assay. For the multiplex PCR, a mixture combining 60 forward primers for TCR Vbeta segments and 13 reverse primers for TCR Jbeta segments was used. Amplification of the CDR3 region of rearranged TCR beta genes was performed with a multiplex PCR assay on genomic DNA. The amplified TCR beta libraries were sequenced on the Illumina HiSeq System as 87-base-pair reads. As for how the authors treated the data: Across the 600 to 700 repertoires, a later analysis counted roughly 77 million unique TCR beta chains, roughly 11 million of which were shared by at least two donors. To remove PCR and sequencing errors, raw reads were error-corrected and collapsed into unique sequences using a nearest-neighbor algorithm that merged closely related sequences. Alignment of CDR3 sequences to IMGT reference sequences was used to assign V, D and J gene segments. For a sequence to be retained, a match of at least six nucleotides was required to both a V gene segment and a J gene segment. A rearrangement counted as productive if the CDR3 had no stop codons and remained in frame with V and J, and every other rearrangement counted as non-productive. Following IMGT convention, CDR3 was defined as the stretch from the second conserved V-encoded cysteine to the conserved J-encoded phenylalanine. Sequences without an unambiguous match to a single V gene segment were excluded from the earlier analysis of over 500 of the donors. In an earlier analysis of 587 of the donors, a V segment was called functional when productive rearrangements were above 56.7%, and segregating when the standard deviation between donors exceeded 5%. A statistical classification framework was built to diagnose cytomegalovirus status from the catalog of TCR beta chain sequences. In a later analysis, TCR nucleotide sequences were compared against IMGT/GENE-DB human TR gene sequences so that V and J genes could be assigned. In a later analysis, CDR3 sequences and most-parsimonious VDJ recombination scenarios were assigned using the TCRdist pipeline. In a later analysis, each TCR beta chain was defined by its CDR3 amino acid sequence together with its V-gene family, and reads lacking a unique V-gene family were excluded. As a way to deal with suspected cross-contamination and a sequencing artifact, a later analysis dropped 640 or so nucleotide sequences that were highly shared and had low generation probability. For each public chain, a later analysis derived a clonal expansion index from normalized ranks of inferred template counts within each repertoire. A later analysis computed generation probabilities with a VDJ recombination model fitted to out-of-frame rearrangements, and checked the results against IGoR. A later analysis scored TCR-TCR, TCR-HLA and TCR-CMV co-occurrence with hypergeometric tests, applying a repertoire-size bias correction to TCR pairs. To estimate false discovery rates, a later analysis permuted the HLA or CMV assignments 20 times. In a later analysis, co-occurring TCRs were grouped with DBSCAN, and TCRdist sequence similarity was added when clustering was performed within HLA-allele-positive subsets. Repertoires with fewer than 30,000 or more than 120,000 public chains, plus five repertoires with anomalous nucleotide sharing, were excluded from co-occurrence clustering. TCRdb limited this immuneACCESS table to in-frame rearrangements with V and J called. A share of clones is missing; checked studies link under half to unresolved V genes, and the rest is unexplained. D and trimming come from the DNA, and the V and J calls and clone size come from that table. The sample yields about 150,000 clones; 70% to 85% were counted once. Roughly 5.2% of the sample rests with the top ten.

The cohort was made up of hundreds of healthy bone marrow donors. At the time of sampling, every cohort member was nominally healthy, though immune exposures that went unrecorded were likely present. The donor tested CMV seronegative, placing the donor among the 300 to 400 seronegative members of the cohort. A peripheral blood sample was provided by each donor, and peripheral blood mononuclear cells were used for TCR beta sequencing. Genomic DNA was extracted from the blood cell samples with the Qiagen DNeasy Blood Extraction Kit. The sample taken for sequencing was PBMCs. This TCR was recovered from a man aged 18 to 29 in good health and CMV-seronegative. The chain links TRBV4-1 with TRBJ1-2; 10 of the junction bases match TRBD1. The CDR3 amino acid sequence is: CASSQAGTGARYGYTF. The base sequence is TGCGCCAGCAGCCAGGCCGGGACAGGGGCGCGCTATGGCTACACCTTC.